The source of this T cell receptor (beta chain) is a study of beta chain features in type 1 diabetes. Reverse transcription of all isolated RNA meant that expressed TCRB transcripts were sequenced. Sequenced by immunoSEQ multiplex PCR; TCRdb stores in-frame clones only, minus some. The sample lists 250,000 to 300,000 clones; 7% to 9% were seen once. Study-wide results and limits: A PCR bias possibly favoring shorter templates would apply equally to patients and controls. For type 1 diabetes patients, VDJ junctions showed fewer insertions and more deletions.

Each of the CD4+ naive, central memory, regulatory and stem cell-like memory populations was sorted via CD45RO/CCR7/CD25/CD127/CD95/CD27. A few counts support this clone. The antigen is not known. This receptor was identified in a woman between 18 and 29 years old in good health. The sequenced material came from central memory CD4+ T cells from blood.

CDR3 nucleotides: TGCAGCGTTTACGGGGCCCGATCAGATACGCAGTATTTT. It encodes CSVYGARSDTQYF. The chain employs TRBV29-1 and TRBJ2-3; D tentatively reads TRBD1 or TRBD2 (5 bases each). The CDR3 runs 13 residues. Between the trimmed V and J ends, which lost 5 bases and 4 bases, there was a span of 13 bases. Germline V lookup: CDR1 SQVTM, CDR2 ANQGSEA.